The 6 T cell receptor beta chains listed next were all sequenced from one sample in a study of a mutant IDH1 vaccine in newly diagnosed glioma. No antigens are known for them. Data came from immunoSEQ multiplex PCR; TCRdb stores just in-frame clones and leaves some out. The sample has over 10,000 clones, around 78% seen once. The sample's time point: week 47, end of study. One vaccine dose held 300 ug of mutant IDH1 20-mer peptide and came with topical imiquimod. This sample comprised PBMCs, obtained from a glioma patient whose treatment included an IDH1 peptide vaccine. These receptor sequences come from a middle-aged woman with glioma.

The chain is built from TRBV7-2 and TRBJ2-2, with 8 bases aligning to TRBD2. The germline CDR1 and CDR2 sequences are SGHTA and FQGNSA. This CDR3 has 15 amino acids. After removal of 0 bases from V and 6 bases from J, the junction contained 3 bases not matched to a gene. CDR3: CASSLALGGAGELFF. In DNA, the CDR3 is TGTGCCAGCAGCTTAGCGCTCGGGGGGGCCGGGGAGCTGTTTTTT.

CDR3 in DNA: TGCGCCAGCAGCTTGGCGGGCTGGGAGCAGTTCTTC. As protein: CASSLAGWEQFF. The V call is TRBV5-1, the J call TRBJ2-1; unclear D gene. Germline loops: CDR1 SGHRS, CDR2 YFSETQ. This CDR3 comprises 12 residues. Trimming shortened V by 0 bases and J by 10 bases, and 8 bases separated the two germline ends.

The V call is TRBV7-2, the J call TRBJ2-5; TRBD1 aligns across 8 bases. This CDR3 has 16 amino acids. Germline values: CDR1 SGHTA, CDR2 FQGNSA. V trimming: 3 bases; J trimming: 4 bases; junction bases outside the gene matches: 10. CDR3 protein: CASSLSGTGGGETQYF. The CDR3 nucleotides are TGTGCCAGCAGCTTGTCCGGGACAGGCGGTGGAGAGACCCAGTACTTC.

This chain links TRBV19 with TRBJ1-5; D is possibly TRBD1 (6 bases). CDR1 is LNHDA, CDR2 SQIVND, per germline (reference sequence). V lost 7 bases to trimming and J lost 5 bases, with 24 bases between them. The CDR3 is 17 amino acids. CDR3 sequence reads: CASIGWDNARDYQPQHF. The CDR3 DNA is TGTGCCAGTATTGGATGGGACAACGCGCGGGACTATCAGCCCCAGCATTTT.

This CDR3 is CATSRDGVHEKLFF. CDR3 nucleotides: TGTGCCACCAGCAGAGACGGGGTACATGAAAAACTGTTTTTT. The gene calls are TRBV15 and TRBJ1-4; D is unclear. Germline CDR1 reads LNHNV; CDR2 reads YYDKDF (reference sequence). V lost 0 bases, J lost 6 bases, and 8 bases lay in between. CDR3 length: 14 amino acids.

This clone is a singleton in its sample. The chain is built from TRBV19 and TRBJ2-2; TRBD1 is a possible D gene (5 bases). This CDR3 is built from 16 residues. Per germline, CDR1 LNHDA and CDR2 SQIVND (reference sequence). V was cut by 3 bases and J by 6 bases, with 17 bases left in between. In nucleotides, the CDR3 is TGTGCCAGTAGTATTTATTCAGGGTTTAGGGCCGGGGAGCTGTTTTTT. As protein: CASSIYSGFRAGELFF.